A single sample is the source of the 11 T cell receptor beta chains below, sequenced in a study of tumor and adjacent non-tumor tissue in lung cancer. TCRbeta libraries were built with three rounds of nested PCR, modified from ARM-PCR. MiXCR, applied by TCRdb to the multiplex PCR reads, yields one record per CDR3 protein. The data show 60,000 to 65,000 distinct CDR3 sequences, about 61% seen once. No cell sorting was done before RNA was extracted from the tissue. The normal lung tissue was taken more than 3 cm from the tumor edge. Sequences were obtained from distant non-tumor lung tissue. The receptor source for this set is a man aged 70-80 years with non-small cell lung cancer.

As for this clonotype: The junction shows a germline mismatch at one end, possibly a read error. The CDR3 DNA reads TGCAGCGTTGAAGGGGGTAAAGGGACACCTCACCATGATGGCTACAACTTC. Encoded protein: CSVEGGKGTPHHDGYNF. The chain links TRBV29-1 to TRBJ1-2; a possible D gene is TRBD1 (6 bases). Germline CDR1 SQVTM, CDR2 ANQGSEA. This CDR3 comprises 17 residues.

On this clonotype itself: At one of its ends the junction is not consistent with the germline gene, which may arise from a read error. The chain carries TRBV29-1 and TRBJ2-2, with D tentatively TRBD2 (7 bases). The germline V gene encodes CDR1 SQVTM and CDR2 ANQGSEA. The length of the CDR3 is 12 residues. CDR3 amino acids: CSADGGRKELSF. The CDR3 bases are TGCAGCGCAGACGGGGGGCGGAAGGAGCTGTCTTTT.

Only a few counts were recorded for this clonotype. In this CDR3 the conserved last residue, phenylalanine or tryptophan, is missing, so a read error is likely. The rearrangement links TRBV6-5 to TRBJ2-5; possibly TRBD1 or TRBD2 for D (5 bases each). Per the germline V gene, CDR1 is MNHEY and CDR2 is SVGAGI. The CDR3 sequence is 14 residues long. Written as DNA, the CDR3 is TGTGCCAGCAGTTACCCGGGACCACAAGGGACCCAGTACTTG. This encodes CASSYPGPQGTQYL.

As regards this clonotype: Just one base apart from a much larger clone, this may be a read error. Here the CDR3 reads CASSLARYGANVLTF. The CDR3 DNA reads as TGTGCCAGCAGCCTCGCAAGGTACGGGGCCAACGTCCTGACTTTC. J is TRBJ2-6 and V is TRBV5-6; D remains ambiguous. CDR3 length: 15 amino acids. V lost 4 bases to trimming and J lost 4 bases, with 12 bases between them. The germline gives CDR1 SGHDT, CDR2 YYEEEE.

The chain couples TRBV28 to TRBJ1-1; 7 bases align to TRBD1. V lost 5 bases and J lost 4; bases outside the gene matches: 4. Per germline, CDR1 MDHEN and CDR2 SYDVKM. This CDR3 has 13 residues. The CDR3 sequence is CASSRDRPTEAFF. The CDR3 DNA follows: TGTGCCAGCAGTAGGGACAGACCCACTGAAGCTTTCTTT.

The rearrangement links TRBV6-6 to TRBJ2-7, with 11 positions matching TRBD2. V lost 6 bases, J lost 13 bases, and 17 bases stayed unmatched. This CDR3 contains 15 residues. Germline CDR1 and CDR2: MNHNY and SVGAGI (reference sequence). CDR3 in amino acids: CASRMGLAAVYEHYF. The CDR3 DNA reads as TGTGCCAGCAGAATGGGACTAGCGGCTGTCTACGAACACTACTTC.

Regarding this clonotype: A much larger clone differs by one base, so this may be a read error. The CDR3, as DNA: TGCGCTACGGGAGGGCCATTGGGCGAGCAGTACTTC. Protein product: CATGGPLGEQYF. The chain carries TRBV29-1 and TRBJ2-7; 8 positions agree with TRBD2. The CDR3 consists of 12 residues. The germline CDR1 and CDR2 sequences are SQVTM and ANQGSEA.

This clonotype was counted between two and nine times. The chain joins TRBV19 to TRBJ2-1, with TRBD1 matching 11 bases. From germline, CDR1 is LNHDA and CDR2 SQIVND (reference sequence). The CDR3 spans 17 residues. V trimming: 6 bases; J trimming: 11 bases; junction bases outside the gene matches: 18. CDR3 loop: CASSIRNLDRGHGKQFF. DNA for the CDR3: TGTGCCAGTAGCATCCGGAATCTGGACAGGGGGCACGGTAAGCAGTTCTTC.

CDR3 in DNA: TGCACCAGCAGGACCCGGTACAGGGACTACGAGCAGTACTTC. This encodes CTSRTRYRDYEQYF. The rearrangement uses TRBV1 and TRBJ2-7; the table gives TRBD1 as D, unverified against the DNA. TRBV1 is a pseudogene segment. The CDR3 sequence is 14 residues long.

About this clonotype: Lacking the conserved final phenylalanine or tryptophan, this CDR3 likely reflects a read error. The chain uses TRBV20-1 and TRBJ2-2; D ambiguous. CDR3 size: 15 residues. The V and J ends lost 3 bases and 0 bases respectively, with 11 bases between them. Germline V lookup: CDR1 DFQATT, CDR2 SNEGSKA (reference sequence). CDR3 nucleotides: TGCAGTGCTAGGAAACGAACCGCGAACACCGGGGAGCTGTTTGTT. This gives the protein CSARKRTANTGELFV.

In this sample, this clonotype turned up many times. A much larger clonotype is one base distant, so this may be a read error. The CDR3 protein is CASSSPLGRGPYEQYF. The CDR3 DNA is TGTGCCAGCAGCTCCCCCCTTGGGCGAGGACCCTACGAGCAGTACTTC. V usage is TRBV11-2 and J usage is TRBJ2-7, with D hard to call. The V gene's germline CDR1 is SGHAT and CDR2 FQNNGV. The V gene lost 4 bases and the J gene lost 2 bases, with 18 bases spanning the gap. This CDR3 is built from 16 residues.